These T cell receptor beta chains were read from a single sample in a study of response to subunit inactivated influenza vaccine. TCRdb re-called the RT-PCR reads through MiXCR, storing one row per CDR3 protein. Of some 150,000 distinct CDR3 sequences listed, 12% are singletons. The same sample was also studied in work on T cells expressing NK-cell markers.

The sequencing here drew on CD8+ T cells sorted from PBMCs, taken 12 days after vaccination. Receptor source: a man aged 45-65 years who received an inactivated influenza vaccine. Both conserved end residues are part of each CDR3. A D gene is named only where the DNA matches it firmly. A clone size is listed for some rows: how often the clone was seen (once, few, many), or a class if it is expanded.

>TRBJ2-1|few|.|TRBV7-9
TGTGCCAGCCTCCAGGTTTACAATGAGCAGTTCTTC
CASLQVYNEQFF
>TRBJ2-1|few|.|TRBV2
TGTGCCAGCAGTGAAGCGGGGGGTTCCTACAATGAGCAGTTCTTC
CASSEAGGSYNEQFF
>TRBJ1-2|.|.|TRBV6-2/TRBV6-3
TGTGCCAGCAGCCTACTGGACAGTTGGGGCTACACCTTC
CASSLLDSWGYTF
>TRBJ2-7|few|.|TRBV10-3
TGTGCCATCAGTGAACCTACAGGGTACTATATCTACGAGCAGTACTTC
CAISEPTGYYIYEQYF
>TRBJ2-3|.|.|TRBV4-1
TGCGCCAGCAGCCAAGATCCGGGAGTTGCAGATACGCAGTATTTT
CASSQDPGVADTQYF
>TRBJ2-1|many|.|TRBV4-3
TGCGCCAGCAGCCTATCGGGTGAGCAGTTCTTC
CASSLSGEQFF
>TRBJ2-5|few|.|TRBV20-1
TGCAGTGCTAGAGATATCACGGCTGAATGGGACCAGTACTTC
CSARDITAEWDQYF
>TRBJ2-3|many|.|TRBV11-2
TGTGCCAGCAGCTCCATGTGGCGGACTAGCACAGATACGCAGTATTTT
CASSSMWRTSTDTQYF
>TRBJ2-3|many|.|TRBV7-6
TGTGCCAGCAGCCCCCTAACAGCGGCTATAAGGGCAGATACGCAGTATTTT
CASSPLTAAIRADTQYF
>TRBJ2-5|few|.|TRBV7-8
TGTGCCAGCAGCTTAGTAGTGAGCGGCCAAGAGACCCAGTACTTC
CASSLVVSGQETQYF
>TRBJ2-1|.|.|TRBV24-1
TGTGCCACCAGTGAGGGAAAAGGACTGTACAGCTACAATGAGCAGTTCTTC
CATSEGKGLYSYNEQFF
>TRBJ2-7|few|.|TRBV30
TGTGCCTGGAGTGGTTCGGTCAGCCTCGAGCAGTACTTC
CAWSGSVSLEQYF
>TRBJ2-3|few|.|TRBV5-1
TGCGCCAGCAGCTCGCCCATGGGGGATTCCCCCCCAGATACGCAGTATTTT
CASSSPMGDSPPDTQYF
>TRBJ2-1|many|.|TRBV20-1
TGCAGTGCTAGAAGGATCGTACTTTACAATGAGCAGTTCTTC
CSARRIVLYNEQFF
>TRBJ2-7|.|TRBD1|TRBV12-3/TRBV12-4
TGTGCCAGCAGTACATGGACAGGGGCCTACGAGCAGTACTTC
CASSTWTGAYEQYF
>TRBJ2-3|once|TRBD2|TRBV20-1
TGCAGTGCTAGAACCCTGGGACTAGCGGAAAGTACGCAGTATTTT
CSARTLGLAESTQYF
>TRBJ2-2|.|.|TRBV19
TGTGCCAGTGAAAACACCGGGGAGCTGTTTTTT
CASENTGELFF
>TRBJ2-5|many|.|TRBV9
TGTGCCAGCAGCAAAGTTGGGGCCCAAGAGACCCAGTACTTC
CASSKVGAQETQYF
>TRBJ1-1|many|.|TRBV7-9
TGTGCCAGCAGCTCGGACAGCATGAACACTGAAGCTTTCTTT
CASSSDSMNTEAFF
>TRBJ2-7|many|.|TRBV20-1
TGCAGTGCTAGGGAAGCTAGACCACTTTCCTACGAGCAGTACTTC
CSAREARPLSYEQYF
>TRBJ2-7|few|TRBD1|TRBV6-5
TGTGCCAGCAGTTTAAAGAGGGGACAGGGGGGATCCTACGAGCAGTACTTC
CASSLKRGQGGSYEQYF
>TRBJ1-3|few|.|TRBV7-9
TGTGCCAGCAGCTTACCAGGGTACTCTGGAAACACCATATATTTT
CASSLPGYSGNTIYF
>TRBJ2-3|.|.|TRBV12-3/TRBV12-4
TGTGCCAGCAGTGCGTTGGCCCCTGGGGATACGCAGTATTTT
CASSALAPGDTQYF
>TRBJ2-5|few|TRBD1|TRBV7-9
TGTGCCAGCAGCTTACCCCGAGGGACAGGGGACGGGACCCAGTACTTC
CASSLPRGTGDGTQYF
>TRBJ2-7|few|TRBD2|TRBV2
TGTGCCAGCAACTCAGCGGGGCTGGAGCAGTACTTC
CASNSAGLEQYF
>TRBJ2-1|many|.|TRBV27
TGTGCCACCTCCATCGGCCAGGGGCACCTAAACAATGAGCAGTTCTTC
CATSIGQGHLNNEQFF
>TRBJ2-1|.|.|TRBV27
TGTGCCAGCAGTTCGGGGGTGAACCTTTACAATGAGCAGTTCTTC
CASSSGVNLYNEQFF
>TRBJ2-1|.|.|TRBV13
TGTGCCAGCAGCCCCGGAAACAATGAGCAGTTCTTC
CASSPGNNEQFF
>TRBJ2-7|.|.|TRBV7-9
TGTGCCAGCAGCTTATTGGACGAGCAGTACTTC
CASSLLDEQYF
>TRBJ2-1|.|TRBD2|TRBV27
TGTGCCAGCAGCGGACTAGCGTATAACAATGAGCAGTTCTTC
CASSGLAYNNEQFF
>TRBJ2-1|many|.|TRBV12-3/TRBV12-4
TGTGCCAGCAGCTTTTCCTACAATGAGCAGTTCTTC
CASSFSYNEQFF
>TRBJ2-2|.|.|TRBV20-1
TGCAGTGCTACCGGTGGGGACCGGACGAACACCGGGGAGCTGTTTTTT
CSATGGDRTNTGELFF
>TRBJ2-1|.|TRBD2|TRBV7-9
TGTGCCAGCAGCTCCCCTTGGCTAGCGGGAGGGCCCGAGGAGCAGTTCTTC
CASSSPWLAGGPEEQFF
>TRBJ2-3|.|TRBD2|TRBV5-6
TGTGCCAGTAGCTTGCTATTCCACTCAACGGGAGGGGAAATTGATACGCAGTATTTT
CASSLLFHSTGGEIDTQYF
>TRBJ1-5|few|.|TRBV10-3
TGTGCCATCAGTGAGGCCCAGGGGAATCAGCCCCAGCATTTT
CAISEAQGNQPQHF
>TRBJ2-7|few|.|TRBV2
TGTGCCAGCAGTGAAGAGTCCTACGAGCAGTACTTC
CASSEESYEQYF
>TRBJ2-3|.|TRBD2|TRBV20-1
TGCAGTGCAAGGGCGGGGGCGCAGTATTTT
CSARAGAQYF
>TRBJ2-5|few|.|TRBV15
TGTGCCACCAGCAGAGATCTCGGGGACCTAGAGACCCAGTACTTC
CATSRDLGDLETQYF
>TRBJ1-1|few|.|TRBV6-5
TGTGCCAGCAGTTACTCGATCCTGTCCGAAGGGGTCACTGAAGCTTTCTTT
CASSYSILSEGVTEAFF
>TRBJ2-7|.|TRBD1|TRBV5-1
TGCGCCAGCAGCGGACAGGGAGGCGAGCAGTACTTC
CASSGQGGEQYF
>TRBJ2-2|few|.|TRBV12-3/TRBV12-4
TGTGCCAGCAGTTTAGCGGGAGTGGGTTTCGCCGGGGAGCTGTTTTTT
CASSLAGVGFAGELFF
>TRBJ2-3|many|TRBD2|TRBV7-9
TGTGCCAGCAGCGTACCCAGGCTAGCGGGACCCACAGATACGCAGTATTTT
CASSVPRLAGPTDTQYF
>TRBJ2-2|few|.|TRBV7-6
TGTGCCAGCAGCTTAGTGCGGGAATCTACCGGGGAGCTGTTTTTT
CASSLVRESTGELFF
>TRBJ1-2|.|TRBD1|TRBV12-3/TRBV12-4
TGTGCCAGCAGGGATATCGGGACAGAGAACTATGGCTACACCTTC
CASRDIGTENYGYTF
>TRBJ2-7|.|.|TRBV12-3/TRBV12-4
TGTGCCAGCAGTTTAGAGAGGCAGCCCTACGAGCAGTACTTC
CASSLERQPYEQYF
>TRBJ2-5|many|.|TRBV25-1
TGTGCCAGCAGTCCGGGGTCAGAGACCCAGTACTTC
CASSPGSETQYF
>TRBJ2-7|few|.|TRBV15
TGTGCCACCAGCAGAGATCAAGGCAGCTCCTACGAGCAGTACTTC
CATSRDQGSSYEQYF
>TRBJ2-5|.|.|TRBV9
TGTGCCAGCAGCGTAGAGTCAGGGGGAGGGGAGACCCAGTACTTC
CASSVESGGGETQYF
>TRBJ2-7|.|.|TRBV12-3/TRBV12-4
TGTGCCAGCAGCCCGAGGGTCCAGGGTCCTGGCGAGCAGTACTTC
CASSPRVQGPGEQYF
>TRBJ2-2|.|.|TRBV4-3
TGCGCCAGCAGCCACGGGCGGGCGGCCACCGGGGAGCTGTTTTTT
CASSHGRAATGELFF
>TRBJ2-5|few|.|TRBV7-9
TGTGCCAGCAGACCTGGAAACCAAGAGACCCAGTACTTC
CASRPGNQETQYF
>TRBJ2-2|many|.|TRBV6-5
TGTGCCAGCAGTACCACCGGGGAGCTGTTTTTT
CASSTTGELFF
>TRBJ2-2|many|.|TRBV12-3/TRBV12-4
TGTGCCAGTAAAGGGCCGAACACCGGGGAGCTGTTTTTT
CASKGPNTGELFF
>TRBJ1-2|.|.|TRBV30
TGTGCCTGGAGTGTAAGCGGTGGCTATGGCTACACCTTC
CAWSVSGGYGYTF
>TRBJ2-1|few|.|TRBV7-8
TGTGCCAGCAACGAGGGTTTTTCCTCCTACAATGAGCAGTTCTTC
CASNEGFSSYNEQFF
>TRBJ2-7|few|TRBD1|TRBV4-3
TGCGCCAGCAGCCAAGAGGGGACAGGTCCTTACGAGCAGTACTTC
CASSQEGTGPYEQYF
>TRBJ2-7|.|.|TRBV7-9
TGTGCCAGCAGCTTGACCGACCCCTACGAGCAGTACTTC
CASSLTDPYEQYF
>TRBJ2-3|few|TRBD1|TRBV20-1
TGCAGTGGTGTAGGAGGACAGGGAGAGTATTTT
CSGVGGQGEYF